This is a list of T cell receptor beta chains from one sample in a study of human CD8 memory T cell subsets. Each CDR3 protein gets one entry in TCRdb, which reprocessed the 5' RACE reads and gives no DNA. The sample has approximately 5,000 distinct CDR3 sequences. Sequencing was performed on CD8+ effector memory T cells (TEM) sorted from PBMCs. These receptors came from a human donor in good health. Each CDR3 is given with its conserved first and last residue. Fields, in order: J gene, clone size, V gene, CDR3 protein. Size tells how often a clone was seen (once, few, many) or the class of an expanded clone, and some rows leave it out.

TRBJ2-1 - TRBV30 CAWRSAGYNEQFF
TRBJ2-7 - TRBV6-2/TRBV6-3 CASTAGEVNEQYF
TRBJ2-3 - TRBV19 CASSSSGQHGTDTQYF
TRBJ2-7 - TRBV29-1 CSVEGGSPYEQYF
TRBJ2-1 - TRBV6-2/TRBV6-3 CASSDRGHNEQFF
TRBJ1-1 - TRBV19 CASSMGGYSTEAFF
TRBJ2-7 - TRBV20-1 CSAHATSGGKFSYEQYF
TRBJ1-1 - TRBV7-6 CASSLEPGGGTEAFF
TRBJ2-1 - TRBV30 CAWSGRTTDHNEQFF
TRBJ1-5 medium-sized TRBV20-1 CSARDAQGDGQPQHF
TRBJ2-5 medium-sized TRBV24-1 CATSDLPRTGQETQYF
TRBJ2-1 medium-sized TRBV19 CASSIGGSYNEQFF
TRBJ2-7 medium-sized TRBV2 CASSDGEFYEQYF
TRBJ1-1 medium-sized TRBV5-4 CASSPGRPEAFF
TRBJ2-3 - TRBV29-1 CSVLGIVAGGLDADTQYF
TRBJ2-7 - TRBV20-1 CSARDYTDSYEQYF